This TCR beta chain was profiled in a study of blood T cells in healthy people across ages. Deletions cut 6 bases from V and 7 bases from J, with 13 bases between. In germline, CDR1 is SNHLY, CDR2 FYNNEI. The CDR3 spans 14 residues. The use of a sample-barcoded 5' primer and a J-beta primer mix characterized a second PCR of 7 to 11 cycles. Unique molecular identifiers of 12 random nucleotides labeled each cDNA. Each CDR3 protein is one row after TCRdb ran MiXCR on the 5' RACE reads. The table includes 850,000 to 1,000,000 distinct CDR3 sequences, about 51% detected once. The V gene is TRBV2, the J gene TRBJ1-6; D is possibly TRBD1 (5 bases). The material sequenced was blood. The receptor was derived from a woman aged 55-70 years in good health. CDR3 sequence reads: CASSGQRTNSPLHF. As DNA, the CDR3 is TGTGCCAGCAGCGGACAAAGAACGAATTCACCCCTCCACTTT.